Following are 27 T cell receptor delta chains from one sample sequenced in a study of γδ T cells in repeated Plasmodium falciparum infection. Flow sorting of PBMC yielded separate Vgamma9/Vdelta2+ and Vdelta2-negative gammadelta T cell populations for bulk repertoire analysis. TCRdb redid clone calling on the multiplex PCR reads using CATT. The repertoire includes around 46,000 delta-chain clones, about 1.5% of them detected once, and roughly 9.2% sits in the top ten. Sequences were obtained from gamma-delta T cells from blood. The receptors stem from a pool of human donors (malaria-infected and uninfected, not separated).

This clone was picked up many times. The chain has TRDV1 and TRDJ1, with D possibly TRDD3 on 6 matching bases. Germline matching of the DNA provided the J gene here, since TCRdb leaves it blank. Trimming took off 0 bases at V and 0 bases at J, with 23 bases between the two ends. This CDR3 has 20 residues. Germline assignment: CDR1 TSWWSYY and CDR2 QGS. CDR3 sequence: CALGELTLLRFWGYTDKLIF. CDR3 DNA: TGTGCTCTTGGGGAACTAACCCTTTTACGGTTCTGGGGTTACACCGATAAACTCATCTTT.

Only a few counts were recorded for this clone. This may come from a read error, since a much larger clone is one base off. This sample also contains other DNA sequences that code for the same CDR3. The J gene went uncalled, whereas the V gene is TRDV1; the table gives TRDD3 as D, unverified against the DNA. This CDR3 has 17 residues. The germline V gene has CDR1 TSWWSYY and CDR2 QGS. CDR3 DNA sequence: TGTGCTCTTGGGGACCCGGAAATCATGCGGGGGATACGGCAGCTCATCTTT. Protein sequence: CALGDPEIMRGIRQLIF.

Worth noting for this clone: TCRdb's entry gives the protein of a much larger clone, which mismatches this DNA's translation at residue 14, likely from a read error; the protein reported here is translated from the DNA. The V gene is listed as TRDV1; no J gene was called; no check of the table's D call, TRDD3, against the DNA was made. The CDR3 extends over 16 amino acids. Germline V gene sequence: CDR1 TSWWSYY, CDR2 QGS. The CDR3 bases are TGTGCTCTTGGGGAGGAGATACCCTCGTACACCGATAAACCCATCTTT. This gives the protein CALGEEIPSYTDKPIF.

On this clone itself: The TCRdb protein, from a much larger clone, departs from this DNA's translation at residue 8, likely by read error; the protein shown derives from the DNA. The V gene is TRDV1, the J gene TRDJ1, with unresolved D. Here the J gene was assigned by germline matching of the DNA, as TCRdb has none. Deletions cut 0 bases from V and 0 bases from J, with 14 bases between. The germline gives CDR1 TSWWSYY, CDR2 QGS. The CDR3 has 17 amino acids. CDR3 amino acids: CALGELMALAYTDKLIF. The CDR3, as DNA: TGTGCTCTTGGGGAACTCATGGCCCTGGCGTACACCGATAAACTCATCTTT.

Details on this clone: A far larger clone differs by one base, so this is likely a read error. This same CDR3 is encoded by further DNA sequences in the sample. The chain is built from TRDV1 and TRDJ1; TRDD3 matches at 7 bases. TCRdb supplies no J gene; here it was assigned by aligning the nucleotide sequence to germline. Per the germline V gene, CDR1 is TSWWSYY and CDR2 is QGS. The CDR3 totals 23 residues. V shed 3 bases and J 0 bases; nucleotides not matched to a gene: 28. CDR3 coding DNA: TGTGCTCTTGGGGAGCTTACCCTTTCCGGCAGTCCTGGGGGCTACAAGTACACCGATAAACTCATCTTT. Translated, it gives CALGELTLSGSPGGYKYTDKLIF.

Notes on this clone: The mismatch at residue 6 between this DNA's translation and the TCRdb protein of a much larger clone likely reflects a read error; the protein shown is translated from the DNA. The chain couples TRDV1 to TRDJ1; D is possibly TRDD3 (8 bases). No J segment appears in TCRdb, so it was assigned here by matching the sequence to germline. The CDR3 is 20 amino acids. The germline CDR1 and CDR2 sequences are TSWWSYY and QGS. Trimming left V 1 base short and J 7 bases short, with 31 bases between. The CDR3 reads CALGEPPSTFLGDRDGKLIF. Written as DNA, the CDR3 is TGTGCTCTTGGGGAACCTCCTTCTACCTTCCTGGGGGACCGGGACGGTAAACTCATCTTT.

This clone has just a few counts. With only one base between it and a far larger clone, this is likely a read error. The gene calls are TRAV38-2/DV8 and TRDJ1, with D possibly matching TRDD3 (6 bases). The J gene, not given by TCRdb, was assigned here from a germline match of the nucleotide sequence. Germline-derived CDR1 and CDR2 are TSESDYY and QEAYKQQN. This CDR3 has 16 residues. V gave up 5 bases and J gave up 6 bases, with 23 bases separating them. CDR3 region: CAYSGLSRLGMHKLIF. CDR3 bases: TGTGCTTATAGTGGGCTGTCTAGGCTGGGGATGCATAAACTCATCTTT.

A remark on this clone: This probably arose from a read error, given a far larger clone one base away. This sample also contains other DNA sequences that code for the same CDR3. This chain joins TRDV1 and TRDJ1; 9 bases map to TRDD3. The CDR3 spans 23 residues. CDR1 is TSWWSYY, CDR2 QGS, per germline. CDR3 in DNA: TGTGCTCTTGGGGAACTCAGCCTTCCCGAGTACTGGGGGAGGGGTTGGGACACCGACAAACTCATCTTT. Protein sequence: CALGELSLPEYWGRGWDTDKLIF.

A few counts support this clone. The protein that TCRdb holds for this DNA derives from a much larger clone and differs from the translated DNA at residue 8, which likely indicates a read error; the protein shown here is translated from the DNA. The chain uses TRDV1 and TRDJ1; 8 bases line up with TRDD3. Here the J gene was assigned by germline matching of the DNA, as TCRdb has none. Germline V lookup: CDR1 TSWWSYY, CDR2 QGS. J gave up 0 bases and V 2 bases, and 20 bases lay outside the gene matches. The CDR3 covers 21 residues. The DNA of the CDR3 is TGTGCTCTTGGGGAAGTTCGGACCCGGGTAAGACTGGGGGGCGACACCGATAAACTCATCTTT. This codes for CALGEVRTRVRLGGDTDKLIF.

The rearrangement joins TRDV1 to TRDJ1; 8 bases agree with TRDD3. The J gene, not given by TCRdb, was assigned here from a germline match of the nucleotide sequence. The V and J ends lost 5 bases and 3 bases, in that order; junction bases with no gene match: 20. The V gene's germline CDR1 is TSWWSYY and CDR2 QGS. This CDR3 region has 19 residues. The DNA for the CDR3 is TGTGCTCTTGGGCAACGGGCCCCATATCATCTGGGGGAGGCCGATAAACTCATCTTT. It codes for CALGQRAPYHLGEADKLIF.

On this clone: The protein TCRdb gives is from a much larger clone and does not agree with this DNA's translation at residues 3 and 10, likely a read error; the protein shown here comes from the DNA. The rearrangement joins TRDV1 to TRDJ1; maybe TRDD2 (7 bases). The V gene's germline CDR1 is TSWWSYY and CDR2 QGS. The CDR3 has 16 residues. The CDR3 DNA reads TGTGCTCCTGGGGAGAAACTACGGGCCTTCCTTATACCCCTCATCTTT. Protein sequence: CAPGEKLRAFLIPLIF.

The chain couples TRDV2 to TRDJ1; 12 positions agree with TRDD3. TCRdb does not report a J gene; here it was assigned by matching the DNA to germline references. V gave up 3 bases and J gave up 0 bases; unmatched junction bases: 10. The germline V gene has CDR1 GEAIGNYY and CDR2 EKD. The CDR3 spans 18 residues. The chain's CDR3 is CACDSLLGDTPDTDKLIF. The CDR3 nucleotides are TGTGCCTGTGACTCCTTACTGGGGGATACTCCGGACACCGATAAACTCATCTTT.

Concerning this clone itself: For this DNA, TCRdb reports the protein of a much larger clone, which diverges at residue 14, most likely from a read error; the protein presented here is translated directly from the DNA. The V and J genes are TRDV1 and TRDJ1; 10 bases agree with TRDD3. V was pared by 5 bases and J by 9 bases, with 18 bases of the junction left unmatched. CDR1 TSWWSYY and CDR2 QGS come from the germline V gene. The CDR3 sequence is 17 residues long. The CDR3 loop is CALGQCSKGAGGYELIF. The CDR3 DNA reads TGTGCTCTTGGGCAGTGTAGTAAGGGAGCCGGGGGATACGAACTCATCTTT.

This clone came up a few times. TCRdb assigns this DNA the protein of a much larger clone, which departs from its translation at residue 10; this likely reflects a read error, and the protein shown comes from translating the DNA. The chain is built from TRDV1 and TRDJ1; 9 bases line up with TRDD2. Assignment of the J gene here rests on matching the DNA to germline, because TCRdb gives none. The CDR3 is 21 amino acids. V was pared by 3 bases and J by 0 bases, with 20 bases of the junction left unmatched. Germline V gene lookup returns CDR1 TSWWSYY and CDR2 QGS. The CDR3 loop is CALGDQPSYGWGFVYTDKLIF. In DNA, the CDR3 is TGTGCTCTTGGGGACCAACCTTCCTACGGCTGGGGGTTCGTGTACACCGATAAACTCATCTTT.

Regarding this clone: TCRdb attributes to this sequence the protein of a much larger clone, which differs from the DNA translation at residue 13; a read error is likely, and the protein displayed is translated from the DNA. The rearrangement uses TRDV1 and TRDJ1, with 11 positions matching TRDD3. The J gene was missing in TCRdb and was found by matching the end of the DNA to germline. The V and J ends lost 0 bases and 3 bases, in that order; junction bases with no gene match: 9. The germline CDR1 and CDR2 sequences are TSWWSYY and QGS. CDR3 length equals 18 residues. CDR3 sequence reads: CALGELYWGIRYPDKLIF. CDR3 in DNA: TGTGCTCTTGGGGAACTTTACTGGGGGATAAGGTACCCCGATAAACTCATCTTT.

This clone occurred a few times. A read error likely explains why the TCRdb protein, taken from a much larger clone, differs from this DNA's translation at residue 15; the protein shown is translated from the DNA. The J gene is TRDJ1, the V gene TRDV1; D is tentatively TRDD2 or TRDD3 (5 bases each). Assignment of the J gene here rests on matching the DNA to germline, because TCRdb gives none. The CDR3 length is 22 residues. The V gene's germline CDR1 is TSWWSYY and CDR2 QGS. V lost 2 bases to trimming and J lost 0 bases, with 31 bases between them. CDR3 DNA: TGTGCTCTTGGGGAATCTAAAAATGAGGGGGCGCCACTCCTATCTTACACCGATAAACTCATCTTT. This gives the protein CALGESKNEGAPLLSYTDKLIF.

This clone is judged large. Other DNA sequences in the same sample also yield this CDR3. The V gene is TRDV1, the J gene TRDJ1; tentative D call: TRDD1 (5 bases). The CDR3 contains 16 residues. CDR1 is TSWWSYY and CDR2 is QGS in the germline V gene. V lost 2 bases and J lost 2, with 15 bases in between. The CDR3 reads CALGEEEISLTDKLIF. Here the CDR3 DNA reads TGTGCTCTTGGGGAAGAAGAAATCTCTCTTACCGATAAACTCATCTTT.

This clone was counted ten times or more. The rearrangement joins TRDV2 to TRDJ1; 7 positions match TRDD3. Trimming took 0 bases from V and 0 from J; bases not matched to a gene: 12. The CDR3 spans 18 residues. Looked up from germline, CDR1 is GEAIGNYY and CDR2 is EKD. The CDR3 loop reads CACDTVQLGTQDTDKLIF. In nucleotides, the CDR3 is TGTGCCTGTGACACCGTCCAACTGGGGACCCAAGACACCGATAAACTCATCTTT.

About this clone: The TCRdb record carries a much larger clone's protein, which differs from this DNA's translation at residue 8; a read error is the likely cause, and the protein listed here is the DNA translation. The chain recombines TRDV2 with TRDJ1, with a tentative D call TRDD3 (6 bases). TCRdb leaves out the J gene; it was filled in here by matching the DNA to germline. The V gene lost 3 bases and the J gene lost 0 bases, with 19 bases spanning the gap. CDR1 and CDR2 from the germline V gene are GEAIGNYY and EKD. This CDR3 is built from 17 residues. CDR3 DNA sequence: TGTGCCTGTGACTCCCTGCAAGTGGGGGGGCACACCGATAAACTCATCTTT. Protein product: CACDSLQVGGHTDKLIF.

This clone was seen only a few times. This DNA translates differently at residue 10 from the TCRdb protein, which is that of a much larger clone; a read error is likely, and the protein shown is the DNA's own translation. J is TRDJ1 and V is TRDV1; D unresolved. The J gene, absent from TCRdb, was called here by matching the DNA to germline. The CDR3 is 15 residues long. Between the trimmed V and J ends, which lost 4 bases and 3 bases, there was a span of 15 bases. Germline CDR1 is TSWWSYY and CDR2 is QGS. CDR3 bases: TGTGCTCTTGGGGGGCCGATCCGGGTTGCCGATAAACTCATCTTT. It yields the protein CALGGPIRVADKLIF.

This clone was counted only a few times. A read error is the likely source, as a far larger clone sits one nucleotide away. Other DNA sequences in this sample translate to the same CDR3. This rearrangement joins TRDV1 to TRDJ1; the match to TRDD3 covers 11 bases. The J gene was missing in TCRdb and was found by matching the end of the DNA to germline. Germline-derived CDR1 and CDR2 are TSWWSYY and QGS. The CDR3 spans 21 residues. V gave up 1 base and J gave up 0 bases; unmatched junction bases: 16. The CDR3: CALGERIRYWGISSYTDKLIF. In DNA, the CDR3 is TGTGCTCTTGGGGAACGGATCCGGTACTGGGGGATAAGTTCCTACACCGATAAACTCATCTTT.

There are many counts of this clone. TCRdb assigns this DNA the protein of a much larger clone, which departs from its translation at residue 21; this likely reflects a read error, and the protein shown comes from translating the DNA. Called V gene: TRDV1; the J gene was not called; TRDD3 reflects the table's D call only, with no check against the DNA. The length of the CDR3 is 22 residues. The V gene's germline CDR1 is TSWWSYY and CDR2 QGS. The CDR3 spells CALGDVRVSFAGYWGYTDKLTF. The CDR3 DNA follows: TGTGCTCTTGGGGATGTCCGGGTTAGTTTTGCCGGTTACTGGGGATACACCGATAAACTCACCTTT.

Only a few counts were recorded for this clone. This sequence is one base from a far larger clone and is likely a read error. The sample has other DNA sequences that encode this CDR3 too. This sequence joins TRDV1 and TRDJ1; weak D call: TRDD3 (5 bases). V was clipped by 6 bases and J by 0 bases, with 26 bases between them. Germline CDR1 and CDR2: TSWWSYY and QGS. This CDR3 spans 19 amino acids. CDR3 DNA sequence: TGTGCTCTTGGCCTCAGTACTGGAGGATTTGTCGGTCACACCGATAAACTCATCTTT. It codes for CALGLSTGGFVGHTDKLIF.

This clone was seen a handful of times. A read error likely explains why the TCRdb protein, taken from a much larger clone, differs from this DNA's translation at residue 16; the protein shown is translated from the DNA. The chain couples TRDV3 to TRDJ1; TRDD3 agrees at 11 bases. Unmatched junction bases numbered 25, after V lost 1 base and J lost 3 bases. The CDR3 spans 21 residues. The germline V gene encodes CDR1 TVYSNPD and CDR2 GDNSRS (reference sequence). CDR3 nucleotide sequence: TGTGCCTTTACTCCTCTCAATGGGATGGGGGATACGCGGGACGGTTCCGATAAACTCATCTTT. It translates to CAFTPLNGMGDTRDGSDKLIF.

This clone is classed as medium-sized (0.01 to 0.1%). The sample holds other DNA sequences that translate to the same CDR3. The chain combines TRDV1 with TRDJ1; TRDD3 matches 9 bases. This CDR3 is 20 amino acids long. After removal of 4 bases from V and 0 bases from J, the junction contained 18 bases not matched to a gene. In germline, CDR1 is TSWWSYY, CDR2 QGS. This CDR3 is CALGGRRFQRTGGHTDKLIF. CDR3 nucleotide sequence: TGTGCTCTTGGGGGGAGGAGATTCCAACGTACTGGGGGACACACCGATAAACTCATCTTT.

This clone was detected ten times or more. A clone one base away is much larger, so this may be a read error. The same CDR3 is also encoded by other DNA sequences in this sample. The V gene is TRDV2, the J gene TRDJ1; D is uncertain. The germline V gene has CDR1 GEAIGNYY and CDR2 EKD. The CDR3 runs to 17 residues. CDR3 residues: CACGTVGQPDHTDKLIF. The CDR3 DNA follows: TGTGCCTGTGGCACCGTGGGACAGCCAGACCACACCGATAAACTCATCTTT.

As to this clone: TCRdb shows a much larger clone's protein in place of this DNA's translation, and the two differ at residue 13, likely through a read error; the protein shown is translated from the DNA. The chain has TRDV1 and TRDJ1, with no clear D. Germline values: CDR1 TSWWSYY, CDR2 QGS. This CDR3 contains 16 residues. The CDR3 DNA reads as TGTGCTCTTGGGAAGGAAAGTGTTAAGTACACCGATAGACTCATCTTT. Encoded protein: CALGKESVKYTDRLIF.